The clone carrying this T cell receptor beta chain was observed many times. Its target is not known. The sample belongs to a study of T cells after posttransplantation cyclophosphamide. Study conclusions and caveats: Recipient CMV seropositivity and CMV reactivation strongly tracked TRB clonality. Blood and skin or GI T cell repertoires showed limited TRB overlap.

Clones were sequenced by immunoSEQ multiplex PCR, and TCRdb holds only the in-frame ones, with some missing. This sample carries under 45,000 clones, none of them present only once. Sequenced input: PBMCs. This clonotype was obtained from a woman aged 45-60 years in good health and a related stem cell transplant donor.

CDR3 amino acids: CSVRGGGGQPQHF. The CDR3 bases are TGCAGCGTTAGGGGGGGCGGGGGTCAGCCCCAGCATTTT. The V call is TRBV29-1, the J call TRBJ1-5, with D tentatively TRBD1 (6 bases). This CDR3 region has 13 residues. The V end was cut by 5 bases, the J end by 6 bases, with 14 bases between. Germline CDR1 reads SQVTM; CDR2 reads ANQGSEA.